This entry is about one TCR beta chain. Trimming at V came to 5 bases and at J to 2 bases, leaving 7 bases not matched to a gene. Germline values: CDR1 SEHNR, CDR2 FQNEAQ (reference sequence). There are 16 residues in the CDR3. The entry originates in a study of T cell changes during pregnancy in multiple sclerosis. Sequencing was performed with immunoSEQ multiplex PCR; in TCRdb, only in-frame clones are kept and a portion is missing. The sample has approximately 80,000 clones, about 89% seen once; the top ten hold 3.5% to 4%. The sample in question was PBMCs, obtained in the first trimester of pregnancy. The sequence derives from a female donor in good health, serving as a control in a pregnancy study. Some clones in this sample may be carry-over from other donors' samples. This rearrangement joins TRBV7-9 to TRBJ2-7; 12 bases map to TRBD2. CDR3 nucleotide sequence: TGTGCCAGCAGCGCCGCTAGCGGGAGGGCCGCCTACGAGCAGTACTTC. Its protein product is CASSAASGRAAYEQYF.